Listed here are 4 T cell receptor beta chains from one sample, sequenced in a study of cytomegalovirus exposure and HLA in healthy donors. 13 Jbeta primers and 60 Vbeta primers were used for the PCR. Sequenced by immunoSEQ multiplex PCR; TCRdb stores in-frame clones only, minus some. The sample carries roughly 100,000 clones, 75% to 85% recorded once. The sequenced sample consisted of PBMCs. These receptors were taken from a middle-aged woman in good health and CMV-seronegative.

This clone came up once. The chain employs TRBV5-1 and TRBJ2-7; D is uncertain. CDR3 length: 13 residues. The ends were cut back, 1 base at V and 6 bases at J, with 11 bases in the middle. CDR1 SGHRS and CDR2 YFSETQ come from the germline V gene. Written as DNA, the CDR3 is TGCGCCAGCAGCTTGCGGAGTGACGGCGAGCAGTACTTC. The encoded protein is CASSLRSDGEQYF.

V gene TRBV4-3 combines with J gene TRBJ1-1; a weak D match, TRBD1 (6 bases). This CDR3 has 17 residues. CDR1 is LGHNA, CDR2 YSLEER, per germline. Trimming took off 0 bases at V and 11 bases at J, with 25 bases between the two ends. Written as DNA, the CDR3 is TGCGCCAGCAGCCAAGATAGCCAGGGGCCCGGACCACTGAGTGCTTTCTTT. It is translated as CASSQDSQGPGPLSAFF.

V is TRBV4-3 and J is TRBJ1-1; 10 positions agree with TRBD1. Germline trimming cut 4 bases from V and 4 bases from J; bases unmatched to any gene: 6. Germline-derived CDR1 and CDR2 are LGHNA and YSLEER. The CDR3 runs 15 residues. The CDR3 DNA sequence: TGCGCCAGCAGCCGCGTAGGACAGGGGGGCACTGAAGCTTTCTTT. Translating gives CASSRVGQGGTEAFF.

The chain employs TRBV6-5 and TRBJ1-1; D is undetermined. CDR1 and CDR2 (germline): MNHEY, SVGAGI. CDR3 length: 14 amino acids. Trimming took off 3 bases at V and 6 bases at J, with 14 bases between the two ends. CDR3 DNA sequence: TGTGCCAGCAGTTATGTTCCGGTCTCGGCTGAAGCTTTCTTT. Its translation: CASSYVPVSAEAFF.